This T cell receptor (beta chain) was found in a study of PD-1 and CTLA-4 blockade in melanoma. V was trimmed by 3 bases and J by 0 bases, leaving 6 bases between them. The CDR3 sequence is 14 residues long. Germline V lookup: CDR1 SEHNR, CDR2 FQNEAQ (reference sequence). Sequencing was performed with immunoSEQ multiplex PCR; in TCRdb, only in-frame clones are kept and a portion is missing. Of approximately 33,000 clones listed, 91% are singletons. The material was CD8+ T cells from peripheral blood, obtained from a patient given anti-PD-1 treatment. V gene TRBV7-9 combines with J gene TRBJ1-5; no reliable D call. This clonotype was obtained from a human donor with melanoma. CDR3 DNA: TGTGCCAGCAGCTTTGGGTATAGCAATCAGCCCCAGCATTTT. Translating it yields CASSFGYSNQPQHF. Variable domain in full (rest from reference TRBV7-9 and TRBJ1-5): DTGVSQNPRHKITKRGQNVTFRCDPISEHNRLYWYRQTLGQGPEFLTYFQNEAQLEKSRLLSDRFSAERPKGSFSTLEIQRTEQGDSAMYLCASSFGYSNQPQHFGDGTRLSIL.